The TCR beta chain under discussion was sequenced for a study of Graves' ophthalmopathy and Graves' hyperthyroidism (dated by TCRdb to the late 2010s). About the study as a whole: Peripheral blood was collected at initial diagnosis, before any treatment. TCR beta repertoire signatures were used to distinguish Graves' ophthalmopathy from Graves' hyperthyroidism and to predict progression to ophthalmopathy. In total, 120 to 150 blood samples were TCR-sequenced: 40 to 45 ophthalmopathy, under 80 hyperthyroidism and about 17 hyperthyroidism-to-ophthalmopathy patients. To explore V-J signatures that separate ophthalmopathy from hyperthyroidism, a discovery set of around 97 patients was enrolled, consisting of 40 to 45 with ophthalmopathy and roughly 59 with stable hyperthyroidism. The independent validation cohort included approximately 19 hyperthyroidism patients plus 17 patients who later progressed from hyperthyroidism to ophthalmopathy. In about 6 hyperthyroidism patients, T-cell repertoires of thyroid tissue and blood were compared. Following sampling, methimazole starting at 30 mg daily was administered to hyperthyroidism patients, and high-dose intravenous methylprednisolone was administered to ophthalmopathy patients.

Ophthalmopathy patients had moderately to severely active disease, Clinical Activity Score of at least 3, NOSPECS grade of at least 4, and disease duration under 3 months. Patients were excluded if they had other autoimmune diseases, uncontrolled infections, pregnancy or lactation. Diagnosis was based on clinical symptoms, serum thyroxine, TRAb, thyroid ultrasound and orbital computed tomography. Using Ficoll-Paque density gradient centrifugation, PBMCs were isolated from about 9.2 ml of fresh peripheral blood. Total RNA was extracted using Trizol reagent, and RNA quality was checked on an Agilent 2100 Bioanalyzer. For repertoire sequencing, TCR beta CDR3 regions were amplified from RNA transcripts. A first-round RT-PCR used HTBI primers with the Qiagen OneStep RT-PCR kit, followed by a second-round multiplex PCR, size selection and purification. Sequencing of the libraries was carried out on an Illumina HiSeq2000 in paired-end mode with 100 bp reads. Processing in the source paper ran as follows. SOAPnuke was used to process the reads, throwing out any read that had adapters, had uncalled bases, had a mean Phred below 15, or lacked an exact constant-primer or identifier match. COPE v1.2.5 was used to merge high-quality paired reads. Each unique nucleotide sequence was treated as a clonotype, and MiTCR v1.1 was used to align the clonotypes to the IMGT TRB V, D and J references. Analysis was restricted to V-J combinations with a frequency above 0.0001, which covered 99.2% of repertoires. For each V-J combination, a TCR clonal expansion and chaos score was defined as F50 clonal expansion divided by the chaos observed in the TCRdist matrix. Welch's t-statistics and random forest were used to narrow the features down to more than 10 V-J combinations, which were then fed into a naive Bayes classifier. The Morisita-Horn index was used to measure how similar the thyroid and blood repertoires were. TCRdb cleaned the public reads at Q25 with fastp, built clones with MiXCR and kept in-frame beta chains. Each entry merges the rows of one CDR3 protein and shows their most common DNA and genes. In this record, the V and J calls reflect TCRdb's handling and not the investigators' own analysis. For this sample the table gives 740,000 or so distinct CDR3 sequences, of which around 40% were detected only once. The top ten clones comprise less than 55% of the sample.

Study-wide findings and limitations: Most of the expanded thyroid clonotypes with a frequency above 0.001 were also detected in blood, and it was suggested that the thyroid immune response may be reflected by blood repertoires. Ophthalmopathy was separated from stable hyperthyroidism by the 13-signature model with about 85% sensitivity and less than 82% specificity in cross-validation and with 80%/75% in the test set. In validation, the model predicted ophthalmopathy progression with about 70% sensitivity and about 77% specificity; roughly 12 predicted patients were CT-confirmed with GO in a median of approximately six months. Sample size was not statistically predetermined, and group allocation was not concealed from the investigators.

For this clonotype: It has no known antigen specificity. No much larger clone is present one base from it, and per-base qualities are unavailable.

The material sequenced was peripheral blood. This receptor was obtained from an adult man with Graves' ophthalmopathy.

The CDR3 here reads CSARGLAGGTYEQYF. The sequenced DNA: TGCAGTGCTCGCGGACTAGCGGGAGGTACCTACGAGCAGTACTTC. Recombination linked TRBV20-1 to TRBJ2-7; 14 central bases correspond to TRBD2. CDR1 and CDR2 are read off the germline V gene (reference sequence) as DFQATT and SNEGSKA. Inclusive of the bounding cysteine and phenylalanine, the CDR3 is 15 residues long. Only the CDR3 part of the read is kept: 45 bases, read in frame from the first base. V ends up 5 bases short and J 2 bases short, with an unmatched junction base count of 5.